Included here is one T cell receptor (beta chain) sequence, with context. Libraries were prepared by immunoSEQ multiplex PCR; TCRdb keeps only in-frame clonotypes and omits some of them. The sample has 150,000 to 200,000 clones; about 80% are singletons. Two consecutive negative NP/OP PCR tests, clearance, or resolved symptoms defined Cohort 3 recovery. Germline V gene lookup returns CDR1 SGHDN and CDR2 FVKESK. V lost 3 bases and J lost 7, with 9 bases in between. The CDR3 contains 12 residues. The data were taken from a study of blood T cell repertoires in COVID-19. Sequenced: PBMCs or T cells enriched from blood (not recorded which). The rearrangement uses TRBV14 and TRBJ2-5; no definite D call. This receptor was obtained from a woman aged 55-70 years who had recovered from COVID-19. The CDR3 region is CASSQPRRTQYF. The DNA for the CDR3 is TGTGCCAGCAGCCAGCCGAGAAGGACCCAGTACTTC. The whole variable domain, filled in from reference TRBV14 and TRBJ2-5, reads EAGVTQFPSHSVIEKGQTVTLRCDPISGHDNLYWYRRVMGKEIKFLLHFVKESKQDESGMPNNRFLAERTGGTYSTLKVQPAELEDSGVYFCASSQPRRTQYFGPGTRLLVL.